This T cell receptor beta chain was profiled in a study of tumor-infiltrating lymphocytes in primary liver carcinoma. Overall study context: With diameters of about 4 to 10 cm, tumors were stage T1-T3 N0M0.

This clonotype appeared once. What it binds is not known. At one of its ends the junction is not consistent with the germline gene, which may arise from a read error. Study-level points and caveats: A significantly higher top-250-clone fraction was found in tumors than in blood (p = 0.039). Between tumor regions, pairs overlapped more than tumor-adjacent and tumor-blood pairs did.

CDR1 SGHAT and CDR2 FQNNGV come from the germline V gene. The CDR3 sequence is 17 residues long. Co-extraction of both nucleic acids (RNA and DNA) used roughly 20-33 mg of unsorted bulk tissue. There were five separate regions sampled from each tumor. TCR beta cDNA was reverse-transcribed from roughly 520 ng of total RNA. The reaction used a constant-region primer and ProtoScript II reverse transcriptase. Each TCR beta library was derived from three nested multiplex PCR rounds that employed slightly modified ARM-PCR. Investigators reported that the first two PCR rounds, at 10 to 11 cycles each, used TRBV1-TRBV30 forward primers with a C-beta reverse primer. One entry per CDR3 protein results from TCRdb running MiXCR on the multiplex PCR reads. The top ten clones hold roughly 10% of a sample with some 94,000 distinct CDR3 sequences, around two thirds of them seen once.

The receptor was isolated from a woman aged 60 to 75 with primary liver carcinoma and hepatitis B virus infection. The chain employs TRBV11-2 and TRBJ2-3; perhaps D is TRBD1 or TRBD2 (6 bases each). Source material: liver tumor tissue from sampling region 5. Described subset: tumor region T5, tumor centre. CDR3: CAGSLGGLTYTTDMQYF. In DNA, the CDR3 is TGTGCCGGCAGCTTAGGGGGGCTAACGTACACGACAGATATGCAGTATTTT. Complete variable domain (other parts from reference TRBV11-2 and TRBJ2-3): EAGVAQSPRYKIIEKRQSVAFWCNPISGHATLYWYQQILGQGPKLLIQFQNNGVVDDSQLPKDRFSAERLKGVDSTLKIQPAKLEDSAVYLCAGSLGGLTYTTDMQYFGPGTRLTVL.